This passage covers 11 T cell receptor beta chains from one sample sequenced in a study of beta chain features in type 1 diabetes. The entirety of the isolated RNA underwent reverse transcription, so expressed TCRB transcripts were sequenced. Repertoires were generated with immunoSEQ multiplex PCR, while TCRdb's copy carries only in-frame clones and drops some. Of about 230,000 clones in the sample, 9% to 10% were seen once. Source material: naive CD4+ T cells from blood. These TCRs come from a woman between 18 and 29 years old in good health.

This clone came up a few times. The gene calls are TRBV11-2 and TRBJ2-2, with D possibly matching TRBD1 (5 bases). Trimming shortened V by 3 bases and J by 5 bases, and 7 bases separated the two germline ends. Germline V gene lookup returns CDR1 SGHAT and CDR2 FQNNGV. This CDR3 has 13 amino acids. Here the CDR3 DNA reads TGTGCCAGCAGCTTGCAGGGTACCGGGGAGCTGTTTTTT. It yields the protein CASSLQGTGELFF.

This sequence joins TRBV11-2 and TRBJ1-1, with 8 positions matching TRBD1. The CDR3 runs to 18 residues. V shed 6 bases, J shed 7 bases, and the junction held 22 bases outside the gene matches. The germline V gene has CDR1 SGHAT and CDR2 FQNNGV. This chain's CDR3 is CASRDRTGIPSRAGEAFF. For the CDR3, the DNA is TGTGCCAGCAGGGATCGGACAGGGATACCCTCTCGAGCCGGTGAAGCTTTCTTT.

The genes are TRBV30 and TRBJ1-2; no reliable D call. Germline CDR1 GTSNPN, CDR2 SVGIG (reference sequence). The CDR3 has 14 amino acids. Trimming cost V 2 bases and J 0 bases, with 10 bases left between them. The CDR3, as DNA: TGTGCCTGGAGTACCGGGAAAACTAACTATGGCTACACCTTC. It specifies CAWSTGKTNYGYTF.

The chain is built from TRBV2 and TRBJ2-2; D is possibly TRBD2 (5 bases). V gave up 0 bases and J gave up 4 bases, with 6 bases separating them. The V gene's germline CDR1 is SNHLY and CDR2 FYNNEI. CDR3 size: 14 residues. The CDR3 nucleotides read TGTGCCAGCAGTGAAGCTAGCGTCACCGGGGAGCTGTTTTTT. It is translated as CASSEASVTGELFF.

This chain links TRBV30 with TRBJ1-6, with D possibly matching TRBD1 (6 bases). Germline CDR1 reads GTSNPN; CDR2 reads SVGIG (reference sequence). The CDR3 length is 12 residues. Trimming left V 3 bases short and J 10 bases short, with 10 bases between. The CDR3 protein is CAWSTGRSPLHF. As DNA, the CDR3 is TGTGCCTGGAGCACAGGGAGATCACCCCTCCACTTT.

This sequence joins TRBV9 and TRBJ2-3; unclear D gene. CDR1 and CDR2 (germline): SGDLS, YYNGEE. V dropped 0 bases and J dropped 5 bases, with 10 bases sitting between them. CDR3 size: 14 residues. CDR3 nucleotides: TGTGCCAGCAGCGTAGCCACAGTTGGAGATACGCAGTATTTT. This encodes CASSVATVGDTQYF.

The rearrangement joins TRBV29-1 to TRBJ1-4, with 7 bases matching TRBD1. The CDR3 is 12 amino acids. The J segment lost 4 bases and the V segment lost 4 bases, leaving 0 bases of the junction unmatched. The germline CDR1 and CDR2 sequences are SQVTM and ANQGSEA. CDR3 sequence reads: CSVGDSNEKLFF. The CDR3 DNA follows: TGCAGCGTTGGGGACAGTAATGAAAAACTGTTTTTT.

V usage is TRBV7-9 and J usage is TRBJ1-2; 10 nucleotides match TRBD1. Germline CDR1 and CDR2: SEHNR and FQNEAQ (reference sequence). CDR3 length: 16 amino acids. The CDR3 DNA reads as TGTGCATCGAGGGACAGGGGAAAGAGGGCTGACTATGGCTACACCTTC. Encoded protein: CASRDRGKRADYGYTF.

This clone has just a few counts. The V call is TRBV19, the J call TRBJ1-5; 9 bases align to TRBD1. Germline lookup yields CDR1 LNHDA and CDR2 SQIVND (reference sequence). V dropped 5 bases and J dropped 2; count of bases not matched to a gene: 4. The CDR3 consists of 15 residues. CDR3 residues: CASSAWDRGNQPQHF. The CDR3 DNA reads TGTGCCAGTAGTGCCTGGGACAGGGGCAATCAGCCCCAGCATTTT.

The chain recombines TRBV11-2 with TRBJ1-4; the D gene is possibly TRBD1 (5 bases). The V gene lost 4 bases and the J gene lost 5 bases, with 14 bases spanning the gap. There are 15 residues in the CDR3. In germline, CDR1 is SGHAT, CDR2 FQNNGV. In nucleotides, the CDR3 is TGTGCCAGCAGCTCGCCGGGCCGGGGGAATGAAAAACTGTTTTTT. Its protein is CASSSPGRGNEKLFF. The complete variable domain, with remaining parts taken from reference TRBV11-2 and TRBJ1-4, reads EAGVAQSPRYKIIEKRQSVAFWCNPISGHATLYWYQQILGQGPKLLIQFQNNGVVDDSQLPKDRFSAERLKGVDSTLKIQPAKLEDSAVYLCASSSPGRGNEKLFFGSGTQLSVL.

This clone was counted only a few times. The chain carries TRBV4-1 and TRBJ1-2, with TRBD1 matching over 8 bases. V was clipped by 3 bases and J by 1 base; unmatched bases: 7. There are 16 residues in the CDR3. Germline-derived CDR1 and CDR2 are MGHRA and YSYEKL. CDR3 region: CASSQLGTGYNYGYTF. Written as DNA, the CDR3 is TGCGCCAGCAGCCAGCTCGGGACAGGATATAACTATGGCTACACCTTC.